This TCR beta chain came from a study of blood T cells in healthy people across ages. Study-wide findings and caveats: Strong correlation existed between TCR beta diversity and naive T cell percentage. No conclusive comparison of naive versus antigen-experienced cells was possible with unsorted PBMCs. Age advanced and TCR beta diversity per million T cells fell, roughly linearly. More naive CD4+ cells and higher diversity marked long-lived donors relative to aged donors.

It was with a sample-barcoded 5' primer and a J-beta primer mix that a second PCR of roughly 7 to 12 cycles was run. MiXCR was run by TCRdb on the 5' RACE reads, yielding one entry per CDR3 protein. The data hold about 1.8 million distinct CDR3 sequences, with less than 50% observed a single time. This clonotype was counted between two and nine times. The antigen is not known. There are 15 residues in the CDR3. The V end was cut by 0 bases, the J end by 0 bases, with 9 bases between. Germline-derived CDR1 and CDR2 are SEHNR and FQNEAQ (reference sequence). The chain combines TRBV7-9 with TRBJ2-7, with a possible D match to TRBD1 (5 bases). The receptor was isolated from a middle-aged woman in good health. Sequenced material: blood. CDR3 residues: CASSLAYRYSYEQYF. The CDR3 coding sequence is TGTGCCAGCAGCTTAGCGTACAGGTACTCCTACGAGCAGTACTTC.